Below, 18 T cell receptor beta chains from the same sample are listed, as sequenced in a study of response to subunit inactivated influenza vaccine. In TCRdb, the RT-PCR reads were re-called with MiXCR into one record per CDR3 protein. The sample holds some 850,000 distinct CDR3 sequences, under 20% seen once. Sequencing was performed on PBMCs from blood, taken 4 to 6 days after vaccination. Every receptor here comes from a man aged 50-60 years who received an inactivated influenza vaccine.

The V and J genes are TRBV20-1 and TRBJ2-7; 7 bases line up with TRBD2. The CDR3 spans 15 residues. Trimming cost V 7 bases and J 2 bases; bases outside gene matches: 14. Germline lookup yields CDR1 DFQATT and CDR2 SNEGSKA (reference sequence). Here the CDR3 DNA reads TGCAGTGGATCCCTAGCGGTCCCGCCCCCCTACGAGCAGTACTTC. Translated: CSGSLAVPPPYEQYF.

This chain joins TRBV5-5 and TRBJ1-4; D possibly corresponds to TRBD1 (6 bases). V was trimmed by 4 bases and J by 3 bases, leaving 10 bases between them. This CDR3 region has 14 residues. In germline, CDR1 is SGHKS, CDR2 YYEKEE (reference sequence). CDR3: CASSRGRANEKLFF. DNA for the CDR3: TGTGCCAGCAGCCGGGGGCGCGCTAATGAAAAACTGTTTTTT. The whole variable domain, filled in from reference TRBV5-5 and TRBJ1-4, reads DAGVTQSPTHLIKTRGQQVTLRCSPISGHKSVSWYQQVLGQGPQFIFQYYEKEERGRGNFPDRFSARQFPNYSSELNVNALLLGDSALYLCASSRGRANEKLFFGSGTQLSVL.

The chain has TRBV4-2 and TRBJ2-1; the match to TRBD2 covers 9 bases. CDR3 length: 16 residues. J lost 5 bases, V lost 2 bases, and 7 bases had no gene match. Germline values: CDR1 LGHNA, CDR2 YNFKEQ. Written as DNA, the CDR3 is TGTGCCAGCAGCCAACAGCGGGGGGCCCTACACAATGAGCAGTTCTTC. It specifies CASSQQRGALHNEQFF.

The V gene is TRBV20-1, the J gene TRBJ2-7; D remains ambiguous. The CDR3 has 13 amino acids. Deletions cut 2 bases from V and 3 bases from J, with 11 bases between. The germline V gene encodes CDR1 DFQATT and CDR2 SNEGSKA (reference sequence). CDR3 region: CSARQGLNYEQYF. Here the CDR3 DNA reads TGCAGTGCTAGACAAGGGTTGAACTACGAGCAGTACTTC.

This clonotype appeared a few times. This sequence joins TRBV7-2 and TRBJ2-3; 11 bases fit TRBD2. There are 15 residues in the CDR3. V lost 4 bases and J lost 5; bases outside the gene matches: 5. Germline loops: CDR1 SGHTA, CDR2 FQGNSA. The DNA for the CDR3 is TGTGCCAGCAGCTCACTAGCGGGGGTAATAGATACGCAGTATTTT. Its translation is CASSSLAGVIDTQYF.

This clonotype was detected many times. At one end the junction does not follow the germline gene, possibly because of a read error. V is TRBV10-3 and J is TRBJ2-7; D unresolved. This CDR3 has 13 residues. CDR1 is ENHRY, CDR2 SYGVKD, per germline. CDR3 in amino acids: CATSDLQIYEQYF. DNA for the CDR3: TGTGCCACCAGTGACCTACAGATCTACGAGCAGTACTTC.

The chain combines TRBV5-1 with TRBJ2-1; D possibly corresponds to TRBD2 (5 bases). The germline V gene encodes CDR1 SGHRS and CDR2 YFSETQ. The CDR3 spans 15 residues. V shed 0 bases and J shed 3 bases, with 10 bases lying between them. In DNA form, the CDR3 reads TGCGCCAGCAGCTTGGGGACTGCTTTCTACAATGAGCAGTTCTTC. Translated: CASSLGTAFYNEQFF.

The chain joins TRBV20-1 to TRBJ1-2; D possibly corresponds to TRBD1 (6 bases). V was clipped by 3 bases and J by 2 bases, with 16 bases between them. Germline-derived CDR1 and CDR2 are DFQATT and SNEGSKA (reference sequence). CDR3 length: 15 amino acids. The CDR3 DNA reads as TGCAGTGCTAGGGCCTACCGGACAGAAAACTATGGCTACACCTTC. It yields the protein CSARAYRTENYGYTF.

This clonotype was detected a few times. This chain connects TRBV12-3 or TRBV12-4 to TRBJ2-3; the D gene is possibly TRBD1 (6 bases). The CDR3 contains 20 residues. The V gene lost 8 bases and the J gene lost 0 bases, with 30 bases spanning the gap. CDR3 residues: CASVRRLPGAVESSTDTQYF. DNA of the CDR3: TGTGCCAGCGTTCGACGACTTCCAGGGGCGGTGGAATCTAGCACAGATACGCAGTATTTT.

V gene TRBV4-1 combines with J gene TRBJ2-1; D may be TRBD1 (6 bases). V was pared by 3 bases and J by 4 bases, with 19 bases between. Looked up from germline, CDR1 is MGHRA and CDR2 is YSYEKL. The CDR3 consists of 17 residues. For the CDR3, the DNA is TGCGCCAGCAGCCACCCCACGTGGGACAAACAGTACAATGAGCAGTTCTTC. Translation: CASSHPTWDKQYNEQFF.

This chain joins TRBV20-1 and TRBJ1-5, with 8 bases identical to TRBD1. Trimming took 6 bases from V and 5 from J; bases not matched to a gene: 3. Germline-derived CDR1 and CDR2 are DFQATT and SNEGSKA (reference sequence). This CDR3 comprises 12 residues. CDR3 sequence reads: CSASDRDQPQHF. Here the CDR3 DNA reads TGCAGTGCCTCGGACAGGGATCAGCCCCAGCATTTT.

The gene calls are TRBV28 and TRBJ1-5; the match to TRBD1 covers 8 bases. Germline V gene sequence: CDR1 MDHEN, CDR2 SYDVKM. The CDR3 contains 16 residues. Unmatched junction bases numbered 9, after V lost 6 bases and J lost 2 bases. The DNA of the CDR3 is TGTGCCAGCAGATCAGGGGGCGGACAAGGCAATCAGCCCCAGCATTTT. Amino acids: CASRSGGGQGNQPQHF.

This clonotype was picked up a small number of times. This chain's CDR3 is CASSPQGGDEKLFF. The CDR3 DNA reads TGTGCCAGCAGTCCACAGGGTGGGGATGAAAAACTGTTTTTT. The chain carries TRBV12-3 or TRBV12-4 and TRBJ1-4, with D possibly matching TRBD1 (6 bases). The CDR3 sequence is 14 residues long. The germline V and J ends were trimmed by 5 bases and 6 bases, with 13 bases remaining between them.

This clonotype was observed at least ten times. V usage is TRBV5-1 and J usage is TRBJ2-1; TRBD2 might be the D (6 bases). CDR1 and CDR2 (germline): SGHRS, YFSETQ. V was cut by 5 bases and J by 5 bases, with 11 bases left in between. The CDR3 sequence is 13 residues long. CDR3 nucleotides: TGCGCCAGCAGTTTTGGAGGGGACAATGAGCAGTTCTTC. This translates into CASSFGGDNEQFF.

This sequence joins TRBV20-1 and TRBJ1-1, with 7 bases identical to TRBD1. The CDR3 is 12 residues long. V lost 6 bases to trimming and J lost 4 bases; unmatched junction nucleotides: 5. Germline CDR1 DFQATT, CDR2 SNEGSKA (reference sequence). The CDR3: CSARGYGTEAFF. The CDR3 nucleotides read TGCAGTGCCAGGGGGTACGGCACTGAAGCTTTCTTT.

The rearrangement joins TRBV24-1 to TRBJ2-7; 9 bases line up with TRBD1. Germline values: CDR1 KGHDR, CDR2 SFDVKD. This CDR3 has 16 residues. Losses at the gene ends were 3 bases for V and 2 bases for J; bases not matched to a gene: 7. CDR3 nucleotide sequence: TGTGCCACCAGTGATGGCCCGGGACAGGGCCCCTACGAGCAGTACTTC. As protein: CATSDGPGQGPYEQYF.

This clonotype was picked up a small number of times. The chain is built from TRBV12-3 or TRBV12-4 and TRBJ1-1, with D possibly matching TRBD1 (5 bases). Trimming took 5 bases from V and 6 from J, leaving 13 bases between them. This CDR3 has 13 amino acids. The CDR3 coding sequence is TGTGCCAGCAGTCTCCAGGGTTGGGCTGAAGCTTTCTTT. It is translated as CASSLQGWAEAFF.

CDR3 sequence (DNA): TGTGCCAGCAGTCCCCTGATTGGCTACACCTTC. This encodes CASSPLIGYTF. V usage is TRBV6-2 or TRBV6-3 and J usage is TRBJ1-2; D remains ambiguous. The V end lost 5 bases, the J end lost 7 bases, and 8 bases lay between the germline ends. The germline gives CDR1 MNHEY, CDR2 SVGEGT. This CDR3 comprises 11 residues.